The next 10 T cell receptor beta chains were all read from a single sample in a study of T-cell reconstitution after alpha-beta-depleted transplantation in children (dated by TCRdb to 2016 to 2017). The receptor library was made with PCR. The sequencer was an Illumina HiSeq 2500. To normalize quantification of the TCRbeta repertoire, the TCR libraries were built with molecular barcoding that relied on unique molecular identifiers. In TCRdb, the public reads were trimmed at Q25 with fastp and aligned with MiXCR, with productive beta chains retained. CDR3 protein sequences are deduplicated, and each keeps its most common genes and DNA. This sample is represented by fewer than 700,000 distinct CDR3 sequences; about 21% of them were singletons. The top ten clonotypes cover approximately 14% of the sample. According to the study, the label for this sample's treatment or condition signals: allogeneic hematopoietic cell transplantation with graft depleted of TCRalphabeta T cells and CD19 B cells.

The specimen was PBMCs, mostly from graft donor cells, collected 360 days after TCRalphabeta/CD19-depleted stem cell transplant. These receptors all stem from a boy younger than two who had a stem cell transplant for acute myeloid leukemia, so the T cells may come from the graft donor.

This clonotype was recorded at least ten times. The V call is TRBV28, the J call TRBJ2-5; D may be TRBD1 or TRBD2 (5 bases each). Trimming cost V 4 bases and J 5 bases, with 14 bases left between them. Germline CDR1 is MDHEN and CDR2 is SYDVKM. The CDR3 runs 14 residues. CDR3 nucleotide sequence: TGTGCCAGCAGTTCCGGGACCCCGGGCGAGACCCAGTACTTC. Translating it yields CASSSGTPGETQYF. The whole variable domain, remainder taken from reference TRBV28 and TRBJ2-5, is DVKVTQSSRYLVKRTGEKVFLECVQDMDHENMFWYRQDPGLGLRLIYFSYDVKMKEKGDIPEGYSVSREKKERFSLILESASTNQTSMYLCASSSGTPGETQYFGPGTRLLVL.

Note on this clonotype: One base away lies a much larger clone, so this may be a sequencing read error. V usage is TRBV7-2 and J usage is TRBJ2-7; possible D gene TRBD2, 6 bases. Germline CDR1 SGHTA, CDR2 FQGNSA. The CDR3 is 17 residues long. Deletions cut 2 bases from V and 3 bases from J, with 20 bases between. CDR3 DNA: TGTGCCAGCAGCTTACTCCCTTTCAGCGGGTGGAACTACGAGCAGTACTTC. Its protein is CASSLLPFSGWNYEQYF.

Points on this clonotype: At one of its ends the junction is not consistent with the germline gene, which may arise from a read error. The chain links TRBV4-2 to TRBJ2-1, with 11 positions matching TRBD2. Germline CDR1 reads LGHNA; CDR2 reads YNFKEQ. The CDR3 is 17 amino acids. The CDR3 loop is CAISPRATSGVYNEQFF. CDR3 bases: TGTGCCATCAGCCCCCGGGCGACTAGCGGGGTTTACAATGAGCAGTTCTTC.

The V gene is TRBV18, the J gene TRBJ2-5, with 8 bases that match TRBD2. J gave up 5 bases and V 1 base, and 9 bases lay outside the gene matches. This CDR3 contains 16 residues. Germline V gives CDR1 KGHSH, CDR2 LQKENI. Here the CDR3 reads CASSPLFLGTRETQYF. The CDR3 DNA reads as TGTGCCAGCTCACCACTCTTCCTCGGGACTAGGGAGACCCAGTACTTC.

The sample holds a few counts of this clonotype. The chain couples TRBV20-1 to TRBJ2-1; D gene ambiguous. Germline CDR1 DFQATT, CDR2 SNEGSKA (reference sequence). CDR3 length: 15 residues. The V and J ends lost 3 bases and 1 base respectively, with 13 bases between them. The CDR3 sequence is CSARGILSSYNEQFF. The CDR3 coding sequence is TGCAGTGCTAGGGGGATTCTTTCATCCTACAATGAGCAGTTCTTC.

This clonotype was counted between two and nine times. The V call is TRBV7-8, the J call TRBJ2-1; D uncertain. CDR3 size: 17 residues. Trimming shortened V by 1 base and J by 0 bases, and 13 bases separated the two germline ends. CDR1 is SGHVS and CDR2 is FQNEAQ in the germline V gene. This CDR3 is CASSLVAHLSSYNEQFF. In DNA form, the CDR3 reads TGTGCCAGCAGCTTAGTGGCTCACCTAAGCTCCTACAATGAGCAGTTCTTC.

There are a few counts of this clonotype. The rearrangement links TRBV29-1 to TRBJ2-5, with D tentatively TRBD1 or TRBD2 (6 bases each). Germline loops: CDR1 SQVTM, CDR2 ANQGSEA. This CDR3 is built from 14 residues. The V and J ends lost 0 bases and 4 bases respectively, with 12 bases between them. The CDR3, as DNA: TGCAGCGTTGAAGATTGGGGGGCCTCAGAGACCCAGTACTTC. This gives the protein CSVEDWGASETQYF.

This clonotype was counted at least ten times. This chain joins TRBV2 and TRBJ1-6, with no clear D. CDR1 SNHLY and CDR2 FYNNEI come from the germline V gene. The ends were cut back, 3 bases at V and 10 bases at J, with 10 bases in the middle. The CDR3 loop spans 13 amino acids. The CDR3 loop is CASSERAISPLHF. CDR3 nucleotide sequence: TGTGCCAGCAGTGAGAGGGCGATATCACCCCTCCACTTT.

A note on this clonotype: A junction boundary mismatches the germline segment, possibly from a read error. The gene calls are TRBV27 and TRBJ1-1, with D tentatively TRBD1 (6 bases). CDR1 is MNHEY and CDR2 is SMNVEV in the germline V gene (reference sequence). The CDR3 is made up of 13 amino acids. The CDR3, as DNA: TGTGCCAGCAGTTTATGGGCAGGGGCTGAGGCTTTCTTT. Amino acid sequence: CASSLWAGAEAFF.

The chain employs TRBV7-2 and TRBJ2-1, with D possibly matching TRBD1 (5 bases). Germline V gene sequence: CDR1 SGHTA, CDR2 FQGNSA. With 4 bases removed from V and 7 bases from J, the gap between germline ends came to 17 bases. This CDR3 is 15 amino acids long. The CDR3 region is CASSSDSLVRNEQFF. The CDR3 DNA reads as TGTGCCAGCAGCTCTGACAGCCTAGTCAGGAATGAGCAGTTCTTC.